Listed below are T cell receptor beta chains from one sample, sequenced in a study of shared clonotypes between healthy human individuals. Using immunoSEQ multiplex PCR, the repertoire was profiled, and TCRdb retains in-frame clones only, with some absent. Among some 1.5 million clones listed, 95% to 99% were seen once. Specimen: naive CD4+ T cells sorted from blood. All receptors derive from a man aged 30-40 years in good health. The CDR3 runs from the conserved cysteine through the conserved F or W. The D gene is left open where the match is weak. Not every row has a clone size; where given, it reads once, few, many or a size class.

d_call: -; j_call: TRBJ1-1; v_call: TRBV29-1; clone_size: -; cdr3_aa: CSVAPGLNTEAFF; cdr3_nt: TGCAGCGTTGCCCCAGGGTTGAACACTGAAGCTTTCTTT
d_call: TRBD1; j_call: TRBJ1-2; v_call: TRBV19; clone_size: -; cdr3_aa: CASSKRDREYGYTF; cdr3_nt: TGTGCCAGTAGTAAACGGGACAGGGAATACGGCTACACCTTC
d_call: TRBD2; j_call: TRBJ2-6; v_call: TRBV11-2; clone_size: -; cdr3_aa: CASSLGRGTGANVLTF; cdr3_nt: TGTGCCAGCAGCTTGGGGCGGGGGACCGGGGCCAACGTCCTGACTTTC
d_call: TRBD2; j_call: TRBJ2-3; v_call: TRBV5-1; clone_size: -; cdr3_aa: CASSLYQRGQLSTDTQYF; cdr3_nt: TGCGCCAGCAGCTTGTACCAGCGGGGCCAACTCAGCACAGATACGCAGTATTTT
d_call: TRBD1; j_call: TRBJ2-1; v_call: TRBV7-9; clone_size: -; cdr3_aa: CASAQGARNEQFF; cdr3_nt: TGTGCCAGCGCACAGGGGGCGAGGAATGAGCAGTTCTTC
d_call: -; j_call: TRBJ2-7; v_call: TRBV18; clone_size: -; cdr3_aa: CASSPEAYEQYF; cdr3_nt: TGTGCCAGCTCACCGGAAGCATACGAGCAGTACTTC
d_call: -; j_call: TRBJ2-7; v_call: TRBV28; clone_size: -; cdr3_aa: CASSFSLVASARSSYEQYF; cdr3_nt: TGTGCCAGCAGTTTCTCTCTTGTGGCTAGCGCCAGGAGCTCCTACGAGCAGTACTTC
d_call: TRBD1; j_call: TRBJ2-1; v_call: TRBV6-5; clone_size: once; cdr3_aa: CASSYVGTGILNEQFF; cdr3_nt: TGTGCCAGCAGTTACGTAGGGACAGGGATCCTCAATGAGCAGTTCTTC
d_call: TRBD2; j_call: TRBJ2-7; v_call: TRBV19; clone_size: -; cdr3_aa: CASSSSGRAYEQYF; cdr3_nt: TGTGCCAGTAGCTCTAGCGGGAGGGCCTATGAGCAGTACTTC
d_call: TRBD2; j_call: TRBJ2-7; v_call: TRBV4-2; clone_size: -; cdr3_aa: CASSQSIRLAGGEQYF; cdr3_nt: TGTGCCAGCAGCCAAAGCATACGACTAGCGGGAGGCGAGCAGTACTTC
d_call: -; j_call: TRBJ1-1; v_call: TRBV28; clone_size: -; cdr3_aa: CASKTWNTEAFF; cdr3_nt: TGTGCCAGCAAAACATGGAACACTGAAGCTTTCTTT
d_call: TRBD2; j_call: TRBJ2-1; v_call: TRBV11-2; clone_size: -; cdr3_aa: CASSPGLAYNEQFF; cdr3_nt: TGTGCCAGCAGCCCGGGACTAGCGTACAATGAGCAGTTCTTC
d_call: -; j_call: TRBJ1-1; v_call: TRBV28; clone_size: -; cdr3_aa: CASSPRVQVTEAFF; cdr3_nt: TGTGCCAGCAGTCCCAGGGTTCAGGTCACTGAAGCTTTCTTT
d_call: -; j_call: TRBJ2-3; v_call: TRBV6-6; clone_size: -; cdr3_aa: CASTEGSGTDTQYF; cdr3_nt: TGTGCCAGCACGGAGGGCTCGGGCACAGATACGCAGTATTTT
d_call: -; j_call: TRBJ2-7; v_call: TRBV7-9; clone_size: -; cdr3_aa: CASSLRTDSYEQYF; cdr3_nt: TGTGCCAGCAGCCTCCGGACAGACTCCTACGAGCAGTACTTC
d_call: -; j_call: TRBJ2-2; v_call: TRBV10-2; clone_size: -; cdr3_aa: CASSETAGRTGELFF; cdr3_nt: TGCGCCAGCAGTGAGACGGCGGGAAGAACCGGGGAGCTGTTTTTT
d_call: -; j_call: TRBJ1-1; v_call: TRBV2; clone_size: -; cdr3_aa: CASRRTENTEAFF; cdr3_nt: TGTGCCAGCAGGAGGACGGAGAACACTGAAGCTTTCTTT
d_call: -; j_call: TRBJ2-6; v_call: TRBV9; clone_size: -; cdr3_aa: CASSLTGYDRANVLTF; cdr3_nt: TGTGCCAGCAGCTTGACAGGATATGACAGGGCCAACGTCCTGACTTTC
d_call: -; j_call: TRBJ1-1; v_call: TRBV5-4; clone_size: -; cdr3_aa: CASSLEVPVEAFF; cdr3_nt: TGTGCCAGCAGCTTGGAGGTGCCGGTCGAAGCTTTCTTT
d_call: TRBD1; j_call: TRBJ2-1; v_call: TRBV11-3; clone_size: -; cdr3_aa: CASSWGQGDEQFF; cdr3_nt: TGTGCCAGCAGCTGGGGACAGGGTGATGAGCAGTTCTTC
d_call: -; j_call: TRBJ1-5; v_call: TRBV7-8; clone_size: -; cdr3_aa: CASSYNQGNQPQHF; cdr3_nt: TGTGCCAGCAGCTATAATCAGGGCAATCAGCCCCAGCATTTT
d_call: TRBD1; j_call: TRBJ2-7; v_call: TRBV11-2; clone_size: -; cdr3_aa: CASMDRRLEQYF; cdr3_nt: TGTGCCAGCATGGACAGGCGACTCGAGCAGTACTTC
d_call: TRBD1; j_call: TRBJ2-7; v_call: TRBV27; clone_size: -; cdr3_aa: CASSRTGYSYEQYF; cdr3_nt: TGTGCCAGCAGTCGGACAGGGTACTCCTACGAGCAGTACTTC
d_call: -; j_call: TRBJ1-4; v_call: TRBV5-6; clone_size: -; cdr3_aa: CASSLGGNRYTNEKLFF; cdr3_nt: TGTGCCAGCAGCTTGGGCGGGAACCGGTACACTAATGAAAAACTGTTTTTT
d_call: -; j_call: TRBJ2-7; v_call: TRBV10-3; clone_size: -; cdr3_aa: CAIRAGGAGAYEQYF; cdr3_nt: TGTGCCATCAGGGCAGGGGGCGCGGGAGCCTACGAGCAGTACTTC
d_call: TRBD2; j_call: TRBJ2-3; v_call: TRBV25-1; clone_size: -; cdr3_aa: CASSEFRGGFTDTQYF; cdr3_nt: TGTGCCAGCAGTGAATTTCGGGGGGGTTTCACAGATACGCAGTATTTT
d_call: TRBD2; j_call: TRBJ2-3; v_call: TRBV7-2; clone_size: -; cdr3_aa: CASSLRETFPDTQYF; cdr3_nt: TGTGCCAGCAGTTTGCGGGAGACTTTCCCCGATACGCAGTATTTT